This entry features one T cell receptor (beta chain) sequence. The data were obtained in a study of blood T cell repertoires in COVID-19. Trimming cost V 4 bases and J 0 bases, with 20 bases left between them. CDR3 length equals 18 residues. The method was immunoSEQ multiplex PCR; TCRdb's version includes in-frame clones alone and lacks a portion of them. The repertoire holds approximately 62,000 clones, with about 90% as singletons. The sample taken for sequencing was peripheral blood. The chain combines TRBV5-3 with TRBJ2-1; tentative D call: TRBD2 (6 bases). TRBV5-3 is known as an ORF, though its function is uncertain. This sequence originates from a human donor with active COVID-19. The donor label of this sample is uncertain. As DNA, the CDR3 is TGTGCCAGAAGCCGGGGAGGACCCTTTAGGAGCTCCTACAATGAGCAGTTCTTC. This encodes CARSRGGPFRSSYNEQFF.